This passage covers 11 T cell receptor beta chains from one sample sequenced in a study of tumor T cells in aggressive B-cell lymphoma. The protocol was immunoSEQ multiplex PCR, while the TCRdb copy is restricted to in-frame clones and leaves out a portion. The table lists 1,800 or so clones, approximately 95% of them singletons. The sample consisted of tumor tissue. These receptors were obtained from an adult with diffuse large B cell lymphoma.

V usage is TRBV7-9 and J usage is TRBJ2-7; 9 bases map to TRBD1. Trimming cost V 3 bases and J 0 bases; bases outside gene matches: 3. The V gene's germline CDR1 is SEHNR and CDR2 FQNEAQ (reference sequence). CDR3 length: 15 amino acids. The CDR3 spells CASSFGTGSSYEQYF. CDR3 DNA: TGTGCCAGCAGCTTTGGGACAGGGTCCTCCTACGAGCAGTACTTC.

The V gene is TRBV2, the J gene TRBJ1-2; tentative D call: TRBD1 (6 bases). V was trimmed by 8 bases and J by 3 bases, leaving 13 bases between them. This CDR3 is 13 amino acids long. Germline CDR1 and CDR2: SNHLY and FYNNEI. CDR3 sequence: CASVRQVDYGYTF. In DNA, the CDR3 is TGTGCCAGCGTTAGACAGGTTGACTATGGCTACACCTTC.

Here the CDR3 reads CASSPGGADYGYTF. DNA of the CDR3: TGCGCCAGCAGCCCAGGGGGCGCCGACTATGGCTACACCTTC. The chain uses TRBV5-1 and TRBJ1-2, with 8 bases that match TRBD1. Trimming took 4 bases from V and 3 from J; bases not matched to a gene: 5. The CDR3 runs to 14 residues. The germline CDR1 and CDR2 sequences are SGHRS and YFSETQ.

The chain recombines TRBV9 with TRBJ1-3; D is ambiguous. V gave up 1 base and J gave up 4 bases, with 21 bases separating them. The CDR3 runs 18 residues. Germline-derived CDR1 and CDR2 are SGDLS and YYNGEE. The CDR3 sequence: CASSVSWERRRGGNTIYF. Here the CDR3 DNA reads TGTGCCAGCAGCGTATCCTGGGAAAGACGAAGAGGGGGAAACACCATATATTTT.

This chain connects TRBV6-5 to TRBJ2-2, with 9 bases identical to TRBD2. Per germline, CDR1 MNHEY and CDR2 SVGAGI. Trimming took 0 bases from V and 6 from J; bases not matched to a gene: 2. The CDR3 extends over 15 amino acids. The CDR3 nucleotides are TGTGCCAGCAGTTACTCCGGGACTAGCCCCGGGGAGCTGTTTTTT. It specifies CASSYSGTSPGELFF.

This clone was detected once. This sequence joins TRBV5-6 and TRBJ2-2, with D unclear. The CDR3 runs 16 residues. Trimming removed 3 bases from V and 0 bases from J, with 12 bases in between. Germline loops: CDR1 SGHDT, CDR2 YYEEEE. This CDR3 is CASSSRLKANTGELFF. In DNA form, the CDR3 reads TGTGCCAGCAGCTCCCGACTGAAAGCGAACACCGGGGAGCTGTTTTTT.

V and J are TRBV6-5 and TRBJ2-7, with D perhaps matching TRBD2 (7 bases). The CDR3 is 14 amino acids. The germline CDR1 and CDR2 sequences are MNHEY and SVGAGI. Deletions cut 1 base from V and 2 bases from J, with 9 bases between. CDR3 bases: TGTGCCAGCAGTTACTTGCGGGGGCCCTACGAGCAGTACTTC. Amino acids: CASSYLRGPYEQYF.

The chain uses TRBV30 and TRBJ1-1; D is perhaps TRBD1 (6 bases). The germline V gene has CDR1 GTSNPN and CDR2 SVGIG (reference sequence). Deletions cut 0 bases from V and 9 bases from J, with 8 bases between. There are 11 residues in the CDR3. CDR3 amino acids: CAWSVGTKAFF. The DNA for the CDR3 is TGTGCCTGGAGTGTAGGGACAAAAGCTTTCTTT.

The chain joins TRBV6-5 to TRBJ2-5; D may be TRBD2 (6 bases). The J call may be mistaken, given a closer DNA end match to TRBJ2-7. The CDR3 is 13 residues long. CDR1 is MNHEY, CDR2 SVGAGI, per germline. For the CDR3, the DNA is TGTGCCAGCAGTTACTCGGAGGGGACCGAGCAGTACTTC. This gives the protein CASSYSEGTEQYF.

This chain links TRBV11-2 with TRBJ1-2, with D maybe TRBD1 (5 bases). Germline CDR1 is SGHAT and CDR2 is FQNNGV. The CDR3 covers 12 residues. The V end lost 5 bases, the J end lost 5 bases, and 9 bases lay between the germline ends. For the CDR3, the DNA is TGTGCCAGCAGCGGGGAGGGGTATGGCTACACCTTC. This translates into CASSGEGYGYTF.

The J gene is TRBJ2-3, the V gene TRBV13, with D maybe TRBD2 (6 bases). The germline V gene has CDR1 PRHDT and CDR2 FYEKMQ (reference sequence). Deletions cut 5 bases from V and 0 bases from J, with 12 bases between. This CDR3 contains 15 residues. The DNA of the CDR3 is TGTGCCAGCAGCGCGGAGGGAGAGAGCACAGATACGCAGTATTTT. Translating gives CASSAEGESTDTQYF.